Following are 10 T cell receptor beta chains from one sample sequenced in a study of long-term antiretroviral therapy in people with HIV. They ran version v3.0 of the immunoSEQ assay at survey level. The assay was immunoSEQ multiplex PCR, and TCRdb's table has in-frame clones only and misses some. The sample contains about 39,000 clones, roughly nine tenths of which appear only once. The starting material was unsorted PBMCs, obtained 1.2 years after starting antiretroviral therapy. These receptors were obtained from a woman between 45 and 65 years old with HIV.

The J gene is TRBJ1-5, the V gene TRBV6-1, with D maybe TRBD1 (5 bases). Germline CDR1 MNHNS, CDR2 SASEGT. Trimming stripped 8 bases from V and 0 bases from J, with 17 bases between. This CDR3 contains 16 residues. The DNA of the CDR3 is TGTGCCAGCCGTGCGCAGGGCGGATATAGCAATCAGCCCCAGCATTTT. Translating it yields CASRAQGGYSNQPQHF.

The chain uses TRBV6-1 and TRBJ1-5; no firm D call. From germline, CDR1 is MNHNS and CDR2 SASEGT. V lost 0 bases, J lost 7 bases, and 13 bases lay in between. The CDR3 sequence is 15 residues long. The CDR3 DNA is TGTGCCAGCAGTGAAGCGTCCGGGAGGAGGCAGCCCCAGCATTTT. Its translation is CASSEASGRRQPQHF.

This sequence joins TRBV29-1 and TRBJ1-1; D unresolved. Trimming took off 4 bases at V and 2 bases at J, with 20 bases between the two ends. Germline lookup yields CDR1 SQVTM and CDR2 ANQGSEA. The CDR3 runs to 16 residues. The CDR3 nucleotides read TGCAGCGTTGTAAGGAGTCCGCTTATTCTAAACACTGAAGCTTTCTTT. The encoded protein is CSVVRSPLILNTEAFF.

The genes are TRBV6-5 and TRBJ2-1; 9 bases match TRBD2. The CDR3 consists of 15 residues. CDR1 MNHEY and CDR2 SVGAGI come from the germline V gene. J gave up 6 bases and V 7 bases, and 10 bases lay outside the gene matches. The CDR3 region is CASTPWRGGVNEQFF. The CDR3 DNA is TGTGCCAGCACCCCATGGCGGGGGGGTGTCAATGAGCAGTTCTTC.

The CDR3 nucleotides are TGCGCCAGCAGTCCCCGCGGCACCATTAGGAAGGACACCATATATTTT. Its translation is CASSPRGTIRKDTIYF. The chain has TRBV23-1 and TRBJ1-3; unclear D gene. TRBV23-1 is an open reading frame, and its role is uncertain. This CDR3 region has 16 residues. V was shortened by 4 bases and J by 8 bases, with 21 bases between the two germline ends.

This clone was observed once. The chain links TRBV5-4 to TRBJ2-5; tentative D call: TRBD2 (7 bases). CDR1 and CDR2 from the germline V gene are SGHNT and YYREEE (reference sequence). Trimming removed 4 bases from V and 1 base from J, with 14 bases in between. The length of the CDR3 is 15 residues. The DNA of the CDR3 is TGTGCCAGCAGCAATGTGGGGGGGCTCCAAGAGACCCAGTACTTC. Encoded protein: CASSNVGGLQETQYF.

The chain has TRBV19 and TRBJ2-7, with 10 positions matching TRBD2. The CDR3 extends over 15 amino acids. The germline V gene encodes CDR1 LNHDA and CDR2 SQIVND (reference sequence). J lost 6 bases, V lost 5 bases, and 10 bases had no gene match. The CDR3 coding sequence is TGTGCCAGTAGTCAAGAAAGCGGGGGGGCCCGCGAGCAGTACTTC. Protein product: CASSQESGGAREQYF.

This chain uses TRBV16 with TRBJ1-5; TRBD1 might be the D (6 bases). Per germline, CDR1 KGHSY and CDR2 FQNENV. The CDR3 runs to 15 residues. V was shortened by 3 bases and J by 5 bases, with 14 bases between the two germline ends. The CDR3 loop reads CASSQPGTSYQPQHF. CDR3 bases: TGTGCCAGCAGCCAGCCGGGGACAAGTTATCAGCCCCAGCATTTT.

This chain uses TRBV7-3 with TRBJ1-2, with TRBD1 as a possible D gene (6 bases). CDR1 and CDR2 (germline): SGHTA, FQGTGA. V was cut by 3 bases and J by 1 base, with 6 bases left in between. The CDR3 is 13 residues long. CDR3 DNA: TGTGCCAGCAGCTTGGACAGTAACTATGGCTACACCTTC. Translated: CASSLDSNYGYTF.

CDR3 residues: CASSRSWGSGNTIYF. CDR3 nucleotide sequence: TGTGCCAGCAGTCGATCGTGGGGCTCTGGAAACACCATATATTTT. V and J are TRBV6-5 and TRBJ1-3; D call uncertain. The V end lost 5 bases, the J end lost 0 bases, and 11 bases lay between the germline ends. The CDR3 contains 15 residues. Per the germline V gene, CDR1 is MNHEY and CDR2 is SVGAGI.